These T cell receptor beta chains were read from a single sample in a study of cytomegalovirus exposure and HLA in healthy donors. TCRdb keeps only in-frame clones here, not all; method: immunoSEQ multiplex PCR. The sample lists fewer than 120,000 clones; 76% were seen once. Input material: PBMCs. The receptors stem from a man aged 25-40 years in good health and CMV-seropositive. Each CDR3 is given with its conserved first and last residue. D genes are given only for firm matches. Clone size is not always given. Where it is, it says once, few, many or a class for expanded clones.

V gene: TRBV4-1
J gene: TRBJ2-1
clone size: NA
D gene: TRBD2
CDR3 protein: CASSQREGSSYNEQFF
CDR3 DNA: TGCGCCAGCAGCCAGCGGGAGGGGAGCTCCTACAATGAGCAGTTCTTC

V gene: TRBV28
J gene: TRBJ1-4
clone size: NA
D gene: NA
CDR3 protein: CASSLGSGFSEKLFF
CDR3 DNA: TGTGCCAGCAGCTTAGGGAGTGGCTTTAGTGAAAAACTGTTTTTT

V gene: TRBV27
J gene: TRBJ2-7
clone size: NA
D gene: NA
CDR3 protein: CASSPLGEGTYEQYF
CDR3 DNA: TGTGCCAGCAGTCCCCTCGGGGAAGGAACCTACGAGCAGTACTTC

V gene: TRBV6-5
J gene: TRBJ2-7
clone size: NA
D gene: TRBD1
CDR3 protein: CASRGTGPDYEQYF
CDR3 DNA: TGTGCCAGCAGGGGGACAGGTCCCGACTACGAGCAGTACTTC

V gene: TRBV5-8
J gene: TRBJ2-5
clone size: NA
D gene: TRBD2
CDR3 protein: CASSPGLAGGGETQYF
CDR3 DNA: TGTGCCAGCAGCCCCGGACTAGCGGGGGGCGGAGAGACCCAGTACTTC

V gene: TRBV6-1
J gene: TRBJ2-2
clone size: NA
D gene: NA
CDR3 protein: CASTAGVETGELFF
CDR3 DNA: TGTGCCAGCACGGCAGGGGTGGAAACCGGGGAGCTGTTTTTT

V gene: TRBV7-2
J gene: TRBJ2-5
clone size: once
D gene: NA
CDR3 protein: CASSPRRRGRETQYF
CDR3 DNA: TGTGCCAGCAGCCCCCGGCGGAGGGGGCGAGAGACCCAGTACTTC

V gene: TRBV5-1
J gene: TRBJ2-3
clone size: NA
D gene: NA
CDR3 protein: CASSHPSGQSTDTQYF
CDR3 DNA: TGCGCCAGCAGCCACCCCTCGGGACAAAGCACAGATACGCAGTATTTT

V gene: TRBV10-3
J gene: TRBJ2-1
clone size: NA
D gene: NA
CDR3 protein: CAISVAGTYNEQFF
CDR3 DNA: TGTGCCATCAGTGTCGCGGGGACTTACAATGAGCAGTTCTTC

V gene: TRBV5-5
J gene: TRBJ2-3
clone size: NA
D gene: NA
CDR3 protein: CASSLEGEDTQYF
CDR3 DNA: TGTGCCAGCAGCTTAGAGGGGGAAGATACGCAGTATTTT

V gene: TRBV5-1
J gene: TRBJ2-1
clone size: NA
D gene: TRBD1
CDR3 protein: CASSPGTGGFNEQFF
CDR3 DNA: TGCGCCAGCAGCCCCGGGACAGGGGGCTTCAATGAGCAGTTCTTC

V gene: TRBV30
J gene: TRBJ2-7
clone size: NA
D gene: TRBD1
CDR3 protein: CAWSLDRGRNEQYF
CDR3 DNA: TGTGCCTGGAGCTTGGACAGGGGGAGGAACGAGCAGTACTTC

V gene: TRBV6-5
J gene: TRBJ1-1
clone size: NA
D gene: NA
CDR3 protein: CASSYSTYTTTIGAFF
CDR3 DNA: TGTGCCAGCAGTTACTCGACTTACACGACGACTATCGGAGCTTTCTTT

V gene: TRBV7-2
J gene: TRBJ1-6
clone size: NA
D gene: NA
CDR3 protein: CASSLGGGGAYNSPLHF
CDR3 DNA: TGTGCCAGCAGCTTAGGAGGGGGAGGGGCCTATAATTCACCCCTCCACTTT

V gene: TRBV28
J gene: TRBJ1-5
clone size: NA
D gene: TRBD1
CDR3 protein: CASSLGITVGDSHNQPQHF
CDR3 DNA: TGTGCCAGCAGTTTGGGAATTACGGTTGGGGACAGCCACAATCAGCCCCAGCATTTT

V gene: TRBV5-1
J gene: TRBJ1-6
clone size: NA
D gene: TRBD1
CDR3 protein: CASSLGWGTGGHSPLHF
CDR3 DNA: TGCGCCAGCAGCCTGGGATGGGGGACAGGGGGCCATTCACCCCTCCACTTT

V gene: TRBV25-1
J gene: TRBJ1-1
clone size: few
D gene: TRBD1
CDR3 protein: CASSDWDSEAFF
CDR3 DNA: TGTGCCAGCAGTGATTGGGACAGTGAAGCTTTCTTT

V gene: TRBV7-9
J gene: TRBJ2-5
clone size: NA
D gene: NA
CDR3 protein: CASSLHGLRETQYF
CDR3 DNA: TGTGCCAGCAGCTTGCACGGACTCAGGGAGACCCAGTACTTC

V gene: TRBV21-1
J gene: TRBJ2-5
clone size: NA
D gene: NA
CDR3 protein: CASSLRFRDSQETQYF
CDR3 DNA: TGTGCCAGCAGCTTGCGTTTCCGGGACAGTCAAGAGACCCAGTACTTC

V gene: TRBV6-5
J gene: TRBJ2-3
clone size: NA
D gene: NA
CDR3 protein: CASSYSGRLSTDTQYF
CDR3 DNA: TGTGCCAGCAGTTACTCGGGCCGTCTTAGCACAGATACGCAGTATTTT